The rows below give T cell receptor beta chains drawn from one sample of a study of shared clonotypes between healthy human individuals. Using immunoSEQ multiplex PCR, the repertoire was profiled, and TCRdb retains in-frame clones only, with some absent. The sample has around 1 million clones; more than 75% are singletons. Sequenced sample: memory CD4+ T cells sorted from blood. The receptors here all came from a man aged 18 to 30 in good health. The CDR3 runs from the conserved cysteine through the conserved F or W. A D gene is named only where the DNA matches it firmly.

TRBJ2-7 | TRBV29-1 | TRBD1 | CSGGQGNEQYF | TGCAGCGGTGGACAGGGTAACGAGCAGTACTTC
TRBJ1-6 | TRBV28 | TRBD1 | CASSSTPRDRYSPLHF | TGTGCCAGCAGTTCCACCCCCCGGGACAGGTATTCACCCCTCCACTTT
TRBJ1-2 | TRBV6-1 | TRBD1 | CASTPGQGSYGYTF | TGTGCCAGCACTCCCGGACAGGGGAGCTATGGCTACACCTTC
TRBJ2-2 | TRBV5-1 | TRBD1 | CASSRDRVGNTGELFF | TGCGCCAGCAGCCGAGACAGGGTCGGGAACACCGGGGAGCTGTTTTTT
TRBJ2-7 | TRBV29-1 | - | CSVEGQYF | TGCAGCGTTGAGGGGCAGTACTTC
TRBJ2-1 | TRBV18 | - | CAAQGGQGRNEQFF | TGTGCCGCCCAGGGCGGGCAGGGGAGGAATGAGCAGTTCTTC
TRBJ2-7 | TRBV5-6 | - | CASTGDLGGSYEQYF | TGTGCCAGCACGGGCGACCTAGGGGGGAGCTACGAGCAGTACTTC
TRBJ1-1 | TRBV29-1 | - | CSVEGPGNMNTEAFF | TGCAGCGTTGAGGGACCAGGGAACATGAACACTGAAGCTTTCTTT
TRBJ2-6 | TRBV30 | - | CACSTRPLFLSGANVLTF | TGTGCCTGCTCGACGAGACCGTTATTCCTCTCTGGGGCCAACGTCCTGACTTTC
TRBJ2-1 | TRBV18 | - | CASSPPVRENEQFF | TGTGCCAGCTCACCACCCGTCAGGGAGAATGAGCAGTTCTTC
TRBJ1-2 | TRBV11-2 | TRBD1 | CASSSDRAAGYTF | TGTGCCAGCAGCTCGGACAGGGCAGCTGGCTACACCTTC
TRBJ1-5 | TRBV28 | TRBD1 | CASSSYRGDQPQHF | TGTGCCAGCAGTTCTTACAGGGGTGATCAGCCCCAGCATTTT
TRBJ2-5 | TRBV5-4 | TRBD1 | CASSQFKGQGEETQYF | TGTGCCAGCAGCCAATTCAAGGGACAGGGAGAAGAGACCCAGTACTTC